This T cell receptor beta chain was sequenced during a study of T cell responses to AZD1222 COVID-19 vaccine. The junction had 5 bases not matched to a gene; V was cut back by 1 base and J by 7 bases. The germline V gene has CDR1 SNHLY and CDR2 FYNNEI. The CDR3 is 16 residues long. Produced via immunoSEQ multiplex PCR; TCRdb's table is partial and in-frame only. The sample includes tens of thousands of clones, 85% to 90% seen only once; the top ten take around a fifth. The J gene is TRBJ1-4, the V gene TRBV2; TRBD1 agrees at 11 bases. The source is an adult in good health. Sequencing used peripheral blood, obtained on day 0 of AZD1222 vaccination. CDR3 nucleotide sequence: TGTGCCAGCAGTGAAGGGACAGGGGGCCGGGGTGAAAAACTGTTTTTT. This encodes CASSEGTGGRGEKLFF.